Detailed here is one TCR beta chain. Its target is not known. The data belong to a study of untreated major depressive disorder. Study-level results: Depressed patients' CD4+ T cells carried increased TRBV05-01 (Vbeta 5.1) usage versus control CD4+ T cells.

TCRdb keeps only in-frame clones here, not all; method: immunoSEQ multiplex PCR. Of about 19,000 clones listed, more than 85% are singletons. Germline V gene data show CDR1 as KGHSH and CDR2 as LQKENI. V was clipped by 6 bases and J by 3 bases, with 6 bases between them. This CDR3 has 11 amino acids. The sequence was obtained from a middle-aged woman with major depressive disorder. This sequence joins TRBV18 and TRBJ2-7, with D possibly matching TRBD1 (6 bases). Input material: CD4+ T cells from PBMCs. Written as DNA, the CDR3 is TGTGCCAGCTCGGACAGCTACGAGCAGTACTTC. Its translation: CASSDSYEQYF.